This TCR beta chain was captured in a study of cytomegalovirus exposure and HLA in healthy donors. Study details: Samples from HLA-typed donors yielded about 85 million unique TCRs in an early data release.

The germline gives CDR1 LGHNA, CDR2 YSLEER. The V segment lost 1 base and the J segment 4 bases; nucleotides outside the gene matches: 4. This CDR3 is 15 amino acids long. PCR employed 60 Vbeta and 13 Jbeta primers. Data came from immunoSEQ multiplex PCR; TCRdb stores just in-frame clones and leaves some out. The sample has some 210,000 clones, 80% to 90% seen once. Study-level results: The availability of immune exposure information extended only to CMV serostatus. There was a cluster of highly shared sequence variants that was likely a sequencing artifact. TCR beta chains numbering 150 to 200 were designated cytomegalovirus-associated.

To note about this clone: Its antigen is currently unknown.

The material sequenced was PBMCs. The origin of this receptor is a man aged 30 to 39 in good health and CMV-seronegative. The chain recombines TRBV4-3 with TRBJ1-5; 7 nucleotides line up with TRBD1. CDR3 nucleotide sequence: TGCGCCAGCAGCCAAGGACAGGGAGTAAATCAGCCCCAGCATTTT. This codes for CASSQGQGVNQPQHF.